One sample yielded the 7 T cell receptor beta chains listed below, sequenced in a study of T cell responses to AZD1222 COVID-19 vaccine. Measured with immunoSEQ multiplex PCR; TCRdb has only the in-frame clones, and not every one. The sample carries some 93,000 clones, roughly 90% recorded once. The sequences come from peripheral blood, collected 28 days after the second AZD1222 dose. Every receptor here comes from an adult who received the AZD1222 COVID-19 vaccine.

The chain carries TRBV6-5 and TRBJ2-5; either TRBD1 or TRBD2 may fit D (6 bases each). V dropped 6 bases and J dropped 2 bases, with 10 bases sitting between them. The CDR3 covers 13 residues. Germline V gene data show CDR1 as MNHEY and CDR2 as SVGAGI. CDR3 sequence reads: CASRIGGQETQYF. CDR3 nucleotide sequence: TGTGCCAGCAGGATAGGGGGGCAAGAGACCCAGTACTTC.

This clone came up a few times. The chain carries TRBV25-1 and TRBJ1-4; D unclear. The germline V gene has CDR1 MGHDK and CDR2 SYGVNS. This CDR3 region has 13 residues. V lost 1 base to trimming and J lost 4 bases, with 4 bases between them. The CDR3: CASSESYNEKLFF. The CDR3 nucleotides are TGTGCCAGCAGTGAATCCTATAATGAAAAACTGTTTTTT. Together with reference TRBV25-1 and TRBJ1-4, the CDR3 gives the full variable domain: EADIYQTPRYLVIGTGKKITLECSQTMGHDKMYWYQQDPGMELHLIHYSYGVNSTEKGDLSSESTVSRIRTEHFPLTLESARPSHTSQYLCASSESYNEKLFFGSGTQLSVL.

The CDR3 nucleotides are TGTGCCAGCAGCGGAGGGGACAGGAACTACGAGCAGTACTTC. Amino acid sequence: CASSGGDRNYEQYF. The rearrangement joins TRBV9 to TRBJ2-7; TRBD1 matches at 8 bases. CDR1 and CDR2 from the germline V gene are SGDLS and YYNGEE. The CDR3 is 14 residues long. The trim removed 3 bases at V and 3 bases at J, leaving 5 bases unmatched.

V is TRBV19 and J is TRBJ2-5; no clear D. This CDR3 has 15 residues. V gave up 5 bases and J gave up 4 bases, with 17 bases separating them. CDR1 LNHDA and CDR2 SQIVND come from the germline V gene (reference sequence). The CDR3 coding sequence is TGTGCCAGTAGTTCTAGACTGGACCCCCGAGAGACCCAGTACTTC. It codes for CASSSRLDPRETQYF.

The rearrangement joins TRBV27 to TRBJ1-5; TRBD1 agrees at 8 bases. With V trimmed by 5 bases and J by 4 bases, 7 bases remained unmatched. The CDR3 runs 15 residues. The V gene's germline CDR1 is MNHEY and CDR2 SMNVEV (reference sequence). The CDR3 spells CASSRNRDRNQPQHF. The CDR3 coding sequence is TGTGCCAGCAGTCGTAACCGGGACAGGAATCAGCCCCAGCATTTT.

J is TRBJ1-4 and V is TRBV7-2; 8 nucleotides agree with TRBD1. Germline values: CDR1 SGHTA, CDR2 FQGNSA. With 5 bases clipped from V and 6 bases from J, the junction kept 5 bases outside the gene matches. CDR3 size: 14 residues. The CDR3 spells CASSLDRGDEKLFF. CDR3 nucleotides: TGTGCCAGCAGCCTCGACAGGGGTGATGAAAAACTGTTTTTT. Drawing the rest from reference TRBV7-2 and TRBJ1-4, the complete variable domain is GAGVSQSPSNKVTEKGKDVELRCDPISGHTALYWYRQSLGQGLEFLIYFQGNSAPDKSGLPSDRFSAERTGGSVSTLTIQRTQQEDSAVYLCASSLDRGDEKLFFGSGTQLSVL.

This clone turned up a few times. The chain has TRBV24-1 and TRBJ2-1; 7 nucleotides agree with TRBD2. Germline CDR1 reads KGHDR; CDR2 reads SFDVKD. CDR3 length: 16 residues. J was trimmed by 4 bases and V by 8 bases; bases with no gene match: 13. The CDR3: CATTYKGSGAYNEQFF. CDR3 sequence (DNA): TGTGCCACCACCTACAAGGGCAGCGGGGCGTACAATGAGCAGTTCTTC.